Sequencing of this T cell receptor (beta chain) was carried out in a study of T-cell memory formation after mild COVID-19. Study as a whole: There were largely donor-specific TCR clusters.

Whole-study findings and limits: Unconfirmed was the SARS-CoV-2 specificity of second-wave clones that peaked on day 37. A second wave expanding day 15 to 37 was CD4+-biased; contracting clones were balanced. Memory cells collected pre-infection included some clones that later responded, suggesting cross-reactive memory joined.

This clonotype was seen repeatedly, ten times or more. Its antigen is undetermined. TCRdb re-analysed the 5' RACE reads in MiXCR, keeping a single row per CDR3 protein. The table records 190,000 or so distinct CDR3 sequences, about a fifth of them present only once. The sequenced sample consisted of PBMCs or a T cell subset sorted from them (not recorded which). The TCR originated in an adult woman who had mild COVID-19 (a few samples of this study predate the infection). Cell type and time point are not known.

The CDR3 DNA is TGTGCCACCAGTGACTCATACACCGGGGAGCTGTTTTTT. It encodes CATSDSYTGELFF. This chain joins TRBV24-1 and TRBJ2-2; no reliable D call. CDR1 KGHDR and CDR2 SFDVKD come from the germline V gene. V dropped 4 bases and J dropped 3 bases, with 5 bases sitting between them. The CDR3 is 13 amino acids.